This record looks at one T cell receptor beta chain sequence and its context. Germline CDR1 and CDR2: SGDLS and YYNGEE. This CDR3 contains 16 residues. Unmatched junction bases numbered 3, after V lost 0 bases and J lost 1 base. These data belong to a study of T cell responses to AZD1222 COVID-19 vaccine. TCRdb's copy holds only in-frame clones and misses some; the assay was immunoSEQ multiplex PCR. The data contain about 180,000 clones, just over 85% of them singletons. The gene calls are TRBV9 and TRBJ1-1; 10 bases are shared with TRBD1. This sequence was found in an adult who received the AZD1222 COVID-19 vaccine. Sequences were derived from peripheral blood, sampled 28 days after the second AZD1222 dose. The CDR3, as DNA: TGTGCCAGCAGCGTAGGGGACAGGGGAGGGAACACTGAAGCTTTCTTT. Amino acid sequence: CASSVGDRGGNTEAFF.